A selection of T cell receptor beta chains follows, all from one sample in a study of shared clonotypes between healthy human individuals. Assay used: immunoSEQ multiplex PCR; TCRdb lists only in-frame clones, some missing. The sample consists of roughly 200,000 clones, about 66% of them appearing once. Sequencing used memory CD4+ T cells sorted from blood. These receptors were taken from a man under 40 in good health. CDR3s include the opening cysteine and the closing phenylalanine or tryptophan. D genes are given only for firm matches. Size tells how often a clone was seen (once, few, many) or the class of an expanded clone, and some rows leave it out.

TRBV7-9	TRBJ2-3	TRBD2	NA	TGTGCCAGCAGCTTAGTGTTAGCGGGAGCAGATACGCAGTATTTT	CASSLVLAGADTQYF
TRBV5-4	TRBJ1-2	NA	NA	TGTGCCAGCAGAGGCAGGGGTTACTATGGCTACACCTTC	CASRGRGYYGYTF
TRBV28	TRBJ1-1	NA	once	TGTGCCAGCAGTTTGGGGGGGGCTCGAACTTTCTTT	CASSLGGARTFF
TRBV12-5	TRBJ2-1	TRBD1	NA	TGTGCTAGTGGATTGACAGGGGGCGGTTACAATGAGCAGTTCTTC	CASGLTGGGYNEQFF
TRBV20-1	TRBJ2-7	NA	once	TGCAGGAGGAGCGGGTCCTACGAGCAGTACTTC	CRRSGSYEQYF
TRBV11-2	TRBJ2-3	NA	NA	TGTGCCAGCAGCTTGAATCTACAAACTCCGCAGTATTTT	CASSLNLQTPQYF
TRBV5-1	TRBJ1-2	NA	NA	TGCGCCAGCAGCTTGGGGCTTAACTATGGCTACACCTTC	CASSLGLNYGYTF
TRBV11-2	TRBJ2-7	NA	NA	TGTGCCAGCAGCTTAGAACCGGGGGAGCAGTACTTC	CASSLEPGEQYF
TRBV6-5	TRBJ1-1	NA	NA	TGTGCCAGCAGTTTCCGGACAGTGGCCCTAGACACTGAAGCTTTCTTT	CASSFRTVALDTEAFF
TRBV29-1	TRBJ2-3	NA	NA	TGCAGCGTTGAAGGTTCAGGGGCCCGCCCCCGGTATACGCAGTATTTT	CSVEGSGARPRYTQYF
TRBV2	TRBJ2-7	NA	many	TGTGCCAGCAGTGTCCAGAACTACGAGCAGTACTTC	CASSVQNYEQYF
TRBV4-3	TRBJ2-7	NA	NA	TGCGCCAGCAGCCGGTCTATAGGAGTAGGGGAGCAGTACTTC	CASSRSIGVGEQYF
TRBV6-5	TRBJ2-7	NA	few	TGTGCCAGCACTCAGGTTAGCAGGCACTACGAGCAGTACTTC	CASTQVSRHYEQYF
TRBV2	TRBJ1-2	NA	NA	TGTGCCAGCAGCTACGACAGATTGCAGGGCTACACCTTC	CASSYDRLQGYTF
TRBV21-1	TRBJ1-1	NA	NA	TGTGCCAGCAGTTCCGTCCCGGGCCATGAAGCTTTCTTT	CASSSVPGHEAFF
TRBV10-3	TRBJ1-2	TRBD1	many	TGTGCCATCAGTCCAGGGGACAGCTTTCTGGGGGGCTACACCTTC	CAISPGDSFLGGYTF
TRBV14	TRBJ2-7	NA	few	TGTGCCAGCAGCCGCCAGGCCCGCTACGAGCAGTACTTC	CASSRQARYEQYF
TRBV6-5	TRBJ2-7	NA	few	TGTGCCAGCAGTTTTGGGGACCCCGGGACAACCTACGAGCAGTACTTC	CASSFGDPGTTYEQYF
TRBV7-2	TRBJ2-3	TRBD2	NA	TGTGCCAGCAGCTGGGGGACTAGCCCAGATACGCAGTATTTT	CASSWGTSPDTQYF
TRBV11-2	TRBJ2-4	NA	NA	TGTGCCAGCAGCTTAAACAGGAACATTCAGTACTTC	CASSLNRNIQYF
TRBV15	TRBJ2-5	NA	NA	TGTGCCACCAGCAGAGACTTGGGGCATGCTGGAGAGACCCAGTACTTC	CATSRDLGHAGETQYF
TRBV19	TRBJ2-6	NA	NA	TGTGCCAGTAGTATAGTCCCAGGGGCCGGGGCCAACGTCCTGACTTTC	CASSIVPGAGANVLTF
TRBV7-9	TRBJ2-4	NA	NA	TGTGCCAGCAGCTTGAAGGGACTGTCGGGTATTCAGTACTTC	CASSLKGLSGIQYF
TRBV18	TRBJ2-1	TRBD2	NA	TGTGCCAGCTCAATAGCCGGGACTAGCGGGAACTATGAGCAGTTCTTC	CASSIAGTSGNYEQFF
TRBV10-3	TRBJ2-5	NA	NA	TGTGCCATCAGTGAGTCGGGGGGTACGGTAGAGACCCAGTACTTC	CAISESGGTVETQYF
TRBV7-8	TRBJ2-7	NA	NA	TGTGCCAGCAGCTTAGGGACTAACTCCTACGAGCAGTACTTC	CASSLGTNSYEQYF
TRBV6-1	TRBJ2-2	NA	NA	TGTGCCAGCAGTGACCCCCCAGGGGCCAACACCGGGGAGCTGTTTTTT	CASSDPPGANTGELFF
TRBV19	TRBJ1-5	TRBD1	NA	TGTGCCAGTCGTCACAGGGGGTATCAGCCCCAGCATTTT	CASRHRGYQPQHF
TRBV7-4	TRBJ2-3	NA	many	TGTGCCAGCAGCCTCACGGGGGCTGCAGATACGCAGTATTTT	CASSLTGAADTQYF
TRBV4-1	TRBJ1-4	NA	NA	TGCGCCAGCAGCCAAATAACAGATCCCGAAAAACTGTTTTTT	CASSQITDPEKLFF
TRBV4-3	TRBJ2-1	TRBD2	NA	TGCGCCAGCAGCCAAGTTCGAGCGGGAGAGTACAATGAGCAGTTCTTC	CASSQVRAGEYNEQFF
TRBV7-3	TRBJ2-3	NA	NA	TGTGCCAGCAGCTTAAATTCGGGCACAGATACGCAGTATTTT	CASSLNSGTDTQYF
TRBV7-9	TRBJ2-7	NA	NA	TGTGCCAGCAGCGTAAGGGACTTTGTCGAGCAGTACTTC	CASSVRDFVEQYF
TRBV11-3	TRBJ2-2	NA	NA	TGTGCCAGCAGCTCCGGTTTAAGTTTGGGCACCGGGGAGCTGTTTTTT	CASSSGLSLGTGELFF
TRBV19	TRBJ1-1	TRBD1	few	TGTGCCAGTAGACCACAGGGGGGCACTGAAGCTTTCTTT	CASRPQGGTEAFF
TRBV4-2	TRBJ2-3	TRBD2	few	TGTGCCAGCAGCCTCCCGGGCCCAGCGGGAGTGACGGATACGCAGTATTTT	CASSLPGPAGVTDTQYF
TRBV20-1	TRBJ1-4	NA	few	TGCAGTGCTAATCAGGGAACGAAACTGTTTTTT	CSANQGTKLFF
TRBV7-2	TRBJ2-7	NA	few	TGTGCCAGCAGCTTAGGACAGGCCCGGTTGGAGTACTTC	CASSLGQARLEYF
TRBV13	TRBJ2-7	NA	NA	TGTGCCAGCAGCTCCCGACAGACTACAACGACGGGCGAGCAGTACTTC	CASSSRQTTTTGEQYF
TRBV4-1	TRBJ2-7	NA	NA	TGCGCCAGCAGCGTCAGCGCAAGGCCTACCTACGAGCAGTACTTC	CASSVSARPTYEQYF
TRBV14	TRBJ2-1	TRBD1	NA	TGTGCCAGCAGCCAAGCCCTGCTTGGACAGGCCAATGAGCAGTTCTTC	CASSQALLGQANEQFF
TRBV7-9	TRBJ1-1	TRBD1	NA	TGTGCCAGCAACAACGATCGGACAGGGCCAGCTTTCTTT	CASNNDRTGPAFF
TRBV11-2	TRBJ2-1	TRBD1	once	TGTGCCAGCAGCGAGGGACAGGGGGGCTACAATGAGCAGTTCTTC	CASSEGQGGYNEQFF